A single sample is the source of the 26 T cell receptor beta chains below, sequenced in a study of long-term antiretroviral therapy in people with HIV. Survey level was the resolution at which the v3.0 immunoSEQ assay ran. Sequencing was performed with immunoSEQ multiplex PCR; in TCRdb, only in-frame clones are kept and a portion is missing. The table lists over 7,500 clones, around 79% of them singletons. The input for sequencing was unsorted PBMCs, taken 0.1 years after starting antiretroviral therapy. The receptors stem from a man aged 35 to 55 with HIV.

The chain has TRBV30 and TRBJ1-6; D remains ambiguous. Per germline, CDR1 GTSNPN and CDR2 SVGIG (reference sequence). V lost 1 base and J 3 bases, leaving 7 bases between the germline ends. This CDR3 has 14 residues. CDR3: CAWSAHLYNSPLHF. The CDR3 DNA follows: TGTGCCTGGAGTGCCCATCTCTATAATTCACCCCTCCACTTT.

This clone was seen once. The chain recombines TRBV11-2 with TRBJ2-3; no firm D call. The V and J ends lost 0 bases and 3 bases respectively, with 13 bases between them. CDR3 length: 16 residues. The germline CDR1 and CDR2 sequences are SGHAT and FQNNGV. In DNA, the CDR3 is TGTGCCAGCAGCTTAGATGGTCTGGTAGTGACAGATACGCAGTATTTT. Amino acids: CASSLDGLVVTDTQYF.

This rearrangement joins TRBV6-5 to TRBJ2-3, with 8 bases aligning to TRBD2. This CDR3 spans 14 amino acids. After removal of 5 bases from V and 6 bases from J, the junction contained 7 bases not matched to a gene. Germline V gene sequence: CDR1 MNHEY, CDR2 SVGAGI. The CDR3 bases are TGTGCCAGCAGTCTCGGACTAGCAGCGGATACGCAGTATTTT. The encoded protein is CASSLGLAADTQYF.

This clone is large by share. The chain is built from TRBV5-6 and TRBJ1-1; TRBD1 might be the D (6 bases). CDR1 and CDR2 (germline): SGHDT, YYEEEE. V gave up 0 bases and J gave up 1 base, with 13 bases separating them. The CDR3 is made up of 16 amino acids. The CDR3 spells CASSLAPRTANTEAFF. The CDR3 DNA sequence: TGTGCCAGCAGCTTGGCCCCTCGGACAGCGAACACTGAAGCTTTCTTT.

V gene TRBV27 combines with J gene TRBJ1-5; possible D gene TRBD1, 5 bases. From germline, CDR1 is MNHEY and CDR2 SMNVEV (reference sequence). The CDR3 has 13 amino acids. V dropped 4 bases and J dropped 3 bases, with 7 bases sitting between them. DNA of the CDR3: TGTGCCAGCAGTTCGGGGGACAATCAGCCCCAGCATTTT. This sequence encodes CASSSGDNQPQHF.

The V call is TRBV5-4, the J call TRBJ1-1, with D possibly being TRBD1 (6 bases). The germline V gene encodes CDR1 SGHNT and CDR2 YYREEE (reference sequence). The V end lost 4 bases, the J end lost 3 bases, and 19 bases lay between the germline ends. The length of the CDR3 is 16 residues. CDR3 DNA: TGTGCCAGCAGCCCCACGGGGGGTTGGACAGACACTGAAGCTTTCTTT. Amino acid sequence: CASSPTGGWTDTEAFF.

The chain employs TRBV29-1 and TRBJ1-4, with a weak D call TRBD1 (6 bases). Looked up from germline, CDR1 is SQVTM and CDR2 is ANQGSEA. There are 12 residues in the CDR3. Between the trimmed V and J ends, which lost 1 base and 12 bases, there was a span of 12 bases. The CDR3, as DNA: TGCAGCGTTGAAGGGGGTCCAGGGGAACTGTTTTTT. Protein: CSVEGGPGELFF.

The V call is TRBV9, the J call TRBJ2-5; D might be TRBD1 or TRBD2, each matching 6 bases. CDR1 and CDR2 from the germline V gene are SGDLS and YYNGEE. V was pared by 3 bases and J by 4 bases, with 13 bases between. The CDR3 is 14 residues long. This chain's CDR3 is CASSAGAPGETQYF. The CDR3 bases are TGTGCCAGCAGCGCGGGGGCACCCGGAGAGACCCAGTACTTC.

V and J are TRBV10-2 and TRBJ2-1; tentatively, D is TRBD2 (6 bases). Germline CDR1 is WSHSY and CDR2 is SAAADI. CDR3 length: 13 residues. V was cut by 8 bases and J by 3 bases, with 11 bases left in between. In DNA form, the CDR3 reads TGCGCCAGCGGGACTTCCTACTACAATGAGCAGTTCTTC. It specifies CASGTSYYNEQFF.

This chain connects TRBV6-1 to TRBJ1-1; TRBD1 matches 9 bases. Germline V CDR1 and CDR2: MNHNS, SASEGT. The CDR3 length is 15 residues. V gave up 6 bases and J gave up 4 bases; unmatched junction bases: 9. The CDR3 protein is CASREGQGLGTEAFF. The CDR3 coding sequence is TGTGCCAGCAGGGAGGGACAGGGTTTGGGCACTGAAGCTTTCTTT.

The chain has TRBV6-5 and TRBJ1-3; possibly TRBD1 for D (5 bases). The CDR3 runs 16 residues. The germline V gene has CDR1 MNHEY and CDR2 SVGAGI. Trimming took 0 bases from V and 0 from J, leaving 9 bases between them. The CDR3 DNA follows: TGTGCCAGCAGTTACTCCCTGAGGGGCTCTGGAAACACCATATATTTT. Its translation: CASSYSLRGSGNTIYF.

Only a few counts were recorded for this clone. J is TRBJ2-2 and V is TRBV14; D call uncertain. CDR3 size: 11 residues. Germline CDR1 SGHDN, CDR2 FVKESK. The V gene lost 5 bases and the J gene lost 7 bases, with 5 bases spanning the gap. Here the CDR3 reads CASSYGGELFF. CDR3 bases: TGTGCCAGCAGCTATGGCGGGGAGCTGTTTTTT.

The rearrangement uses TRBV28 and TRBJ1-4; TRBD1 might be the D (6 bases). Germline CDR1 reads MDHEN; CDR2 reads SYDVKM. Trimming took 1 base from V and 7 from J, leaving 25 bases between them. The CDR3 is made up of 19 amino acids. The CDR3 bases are TGTGCCAGCAGTTTATATCCCCTCAAACAGGGTCCCTTCGGTGAAAAACTGTTTTTT. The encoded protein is CASSLYPLKQGPFGEKLFF.

The CDR3 DNA reads as TGTGCCAGCAGTCGAGGAAGCGAGCAGTACTTC. Its protein is CASSRGSEQYF. V is TRBV7-8 and J is TRBJ2-7, with D hard to call. This CDR3 spans 11 amino acids. V gave up 6 bases and J gave up 6 bases, with 9 bases separating them. Germline CDR1 and CDR2: SGHVS and FQNEAQ. The full variable domain, rest sourced from reference TRBV7-8 and TRBJ2-7, is GAGVSQSPRYKVAKRGQDVALRCDPISGHVSLFWYQQALGQGPEFLTYFQNEAQLDKSGLPSDRFFAERPEGSVSTLKIQRTQQEDSAVYLCASSRGSEQYFGPGTRLTVT.

CDR3 sequence: CASSLVGTASSGANVLTF. CDR3 sequence (DNA): TGTGCCAGCAGCTTAGTAGGGACGGCTAGCTCTGGGGCCAACGTCCTGACTTTC. The chain couples TRBV7-2 to TRBJ2-6; D may match TRBD1 or TRBD2 (5 bases each). The germline V gene encodes CDR1 SGHTA and CDR2 FQGNSA. The CDR3 is 18 residues long. V was pared by 1 base and J by 0 bases, with 13 bases between.

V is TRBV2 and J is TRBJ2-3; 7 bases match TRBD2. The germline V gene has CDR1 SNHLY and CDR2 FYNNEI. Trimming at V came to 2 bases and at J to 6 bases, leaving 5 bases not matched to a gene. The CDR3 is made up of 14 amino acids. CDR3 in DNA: TGTGCCAGCAGTGAACTCGGGGGGAGGGATACGCAGTATTTT. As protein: CASSELGGRDTQYF.

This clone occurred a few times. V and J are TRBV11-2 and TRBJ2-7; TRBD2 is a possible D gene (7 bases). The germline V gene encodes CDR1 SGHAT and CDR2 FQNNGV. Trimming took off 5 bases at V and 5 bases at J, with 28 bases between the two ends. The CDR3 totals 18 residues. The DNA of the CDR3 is TGTGCCAGCAGCCATCACCGAAGCGATAGGGGGGGCCGTCACGAGCAGTACTTC. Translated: CASSHHRSDRGGRHEQYF.

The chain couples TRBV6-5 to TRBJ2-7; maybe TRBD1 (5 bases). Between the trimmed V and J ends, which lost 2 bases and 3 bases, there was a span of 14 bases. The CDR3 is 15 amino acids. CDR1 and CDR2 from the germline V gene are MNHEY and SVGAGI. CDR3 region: CASSYEAGLGYEQYF. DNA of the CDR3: TGTGCCAGCAGTTACGAGGCAGGGCTTGGCTACGAGCAGTACTTC.

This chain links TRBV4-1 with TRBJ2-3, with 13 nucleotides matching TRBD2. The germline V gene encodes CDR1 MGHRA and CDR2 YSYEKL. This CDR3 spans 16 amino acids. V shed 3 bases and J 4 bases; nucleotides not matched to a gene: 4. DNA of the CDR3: TGCGCCAGCAGCCACTGGACTAGCGGGGGCGCAGATACGCAGTATTTT. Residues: CASSHWTSGGADTQYF.

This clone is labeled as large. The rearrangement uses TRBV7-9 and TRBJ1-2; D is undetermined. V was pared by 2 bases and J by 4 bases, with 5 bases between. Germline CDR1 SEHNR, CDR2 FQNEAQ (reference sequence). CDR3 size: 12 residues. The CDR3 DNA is TGTGCCAGCAGCTTATACAGCTATGGCTACACCTTC. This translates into CASSLYSYGYTF. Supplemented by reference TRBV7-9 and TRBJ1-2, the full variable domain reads DTGVSQNPRHKITKRGQNVTFRCDPISEHNRLYWYRQTLGQGPEFLTYFQNEAQLEKSRLLSDRFSAERPKGSFSTLEIQRTEQGDSAMYLCASSLYSYGYTFGSGTRLTVV.

DNA of the CDR3: TGTGCCAGAAAGACCGCCGTGGCAGGGGACACTGAAGCTTTCTTT. Translated, it gives CARKTAVAGDTEAFF. The J gene is TRBJ1-1, the V gene TRBV19; possible D gene TRBD1, 6 bases. This CDR3 is 15 amino acids long. Germline V gives CDR1 LNHDA, CDR2 SQIVND (reference sequence). The ends were cut back, 9 bases at V and 3 bases at J, with 20 bases in the middle.

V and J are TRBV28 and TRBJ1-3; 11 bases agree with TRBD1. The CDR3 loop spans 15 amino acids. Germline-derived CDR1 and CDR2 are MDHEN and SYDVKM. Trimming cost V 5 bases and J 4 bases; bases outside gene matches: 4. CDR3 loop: CASSQDRGLGNTIYF. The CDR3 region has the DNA TGTGCCAGCAGTCAGGACAGGGGGCTGGGAAACACCATATATTTT.

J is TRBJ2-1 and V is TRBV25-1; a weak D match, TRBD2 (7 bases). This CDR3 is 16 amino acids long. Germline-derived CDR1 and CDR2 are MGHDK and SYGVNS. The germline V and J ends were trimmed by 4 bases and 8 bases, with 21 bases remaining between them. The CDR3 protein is CASSVVRGAGSDEQFF. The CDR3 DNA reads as TGTGCCAGCAGTGTCGTCCGGGGGGCAGGCTCGGATGAGCAGTTCTTC.

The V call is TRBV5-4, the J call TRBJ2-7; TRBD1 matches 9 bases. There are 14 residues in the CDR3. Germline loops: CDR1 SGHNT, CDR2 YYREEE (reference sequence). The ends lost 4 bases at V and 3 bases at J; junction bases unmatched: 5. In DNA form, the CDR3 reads TGTGCCAGCAGCCCTGACAGGGGGGTCTACGAGCAGTACTTC. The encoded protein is CASSPDRGVYEQYF. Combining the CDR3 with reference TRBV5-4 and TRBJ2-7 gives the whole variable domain ETGVTQSPTHLIKTRGQQVTLRCSSQSGHNTVSWYQQALGQGPQFIFQYYREEENGRGNFPPRFSGLQFPNYSSELNVNALELDDSALYLCASSPDRGVYEQYFGPGTRLTVT.

The CDR3 DNA sequence: TGTGCCAGCAGTTACTCCCCGGAGCCCCACACAGATACGCAGTATTTT. Its translation: CASSYSPEPHTDTQYF. This chain links TRBV6-5 with TRBJ2-3; D not certain. V lost 0 bases and J 2 bases, leaving 12 bases between the germline ends. The CDR3 is 16 residues long. Looked up from germline, CDR1 is MNHEY and CDR2 is SVGAGI.

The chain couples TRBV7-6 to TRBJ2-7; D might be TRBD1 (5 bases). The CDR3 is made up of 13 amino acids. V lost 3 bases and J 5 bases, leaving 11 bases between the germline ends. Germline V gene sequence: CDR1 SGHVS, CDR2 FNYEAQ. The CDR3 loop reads CASSFRVRDEQYF. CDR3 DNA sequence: TGTGCCAGCAGCTTCAGGGTCCGGGACGAGCAGTACTTC.